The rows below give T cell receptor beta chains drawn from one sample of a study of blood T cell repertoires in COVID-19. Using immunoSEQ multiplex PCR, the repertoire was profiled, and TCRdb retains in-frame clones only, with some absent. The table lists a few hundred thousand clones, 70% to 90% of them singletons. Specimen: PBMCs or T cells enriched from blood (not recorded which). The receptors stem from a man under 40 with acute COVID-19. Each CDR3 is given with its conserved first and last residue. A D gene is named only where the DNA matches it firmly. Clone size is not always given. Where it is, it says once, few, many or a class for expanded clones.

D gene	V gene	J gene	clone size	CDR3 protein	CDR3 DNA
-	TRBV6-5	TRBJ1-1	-	CASHYSLMNTEAFF	TGTGCCAGCCATTACAGCTTAATGAACACTGAAGCTTTCTTT
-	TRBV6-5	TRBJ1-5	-	CASSYSRGGIWPQHF	TGTGCCAGCAGTTACTCGAGGGGGGGTATTTGGCCCCAGCATTTT
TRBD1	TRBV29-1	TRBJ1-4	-	CSARQGKSEKLFF	TGCAGCGCGAGACAGGGAAAGAGTGAAAAACTGTTTTTT
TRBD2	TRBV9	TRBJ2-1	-	CASSASGNGNEQFF	TGTGCCAGCAGCGCTAGCGGGAACGGGAATGAGCAGTTCTTC
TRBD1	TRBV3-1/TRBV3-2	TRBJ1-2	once	CASSQGTGLGYTF	TGTGCCAGCAGCCAAGGGACAGGGTTAGGCTACACCTTC
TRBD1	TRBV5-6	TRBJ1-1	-	CASSWTGRITEAFF	TGTGCCAGCAGCTGGACAGGGAGGATAACTGAAGCTTTCTTT
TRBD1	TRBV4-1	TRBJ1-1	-	CASSQEKRTGFTEAFF	TGCGCCAGCAGCCAAGAGAAGAGGACAGGGTTCACTGAAGCTTTCTTT
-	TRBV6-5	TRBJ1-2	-	CASLTPARGYTF	TGTGCCAGCCTCACCCCGGCGCGGGGCTACACCTTC
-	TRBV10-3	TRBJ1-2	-	CAISLKEEYGYTF	TGTGCCATCAGTCTCAAGGAGGAGTATGGCTACACCTTC
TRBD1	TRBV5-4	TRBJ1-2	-	CASSTGQGNRDGYTF	TGTGCCAGCAGCACGGGACAGGGGAATAGGGATGGCTACACCTTC
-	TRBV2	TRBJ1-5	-	CASSEARVEPQHF	TGTGCCAGCAGTGAAGCGCGGGTAGAGCCCCAGCATTTT
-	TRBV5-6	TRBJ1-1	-	CASSPPGGGTEAFF	TGTGCCAGCAGCCCCCCCGGGGGTGGGACTGAAGCTTTCTTT
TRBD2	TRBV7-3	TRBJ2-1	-	CASSFSGGANEQFF	TGTGCCAGCAGCTTCTCCGGGGGGGCAAATGAGCAGTTCTTC
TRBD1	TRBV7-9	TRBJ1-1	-	CASSLGSWTGNTEAFF	TGTGCCAGCAGCTTAGGATCTTGGACAGGGAACACTGAAGCTTTCTTT
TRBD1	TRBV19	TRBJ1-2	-	CASSIPKRQGPYGYTF	TGTGCCAGTAGTATACCGAAACGACAGGGCCCTTACGGCTACACCTTC
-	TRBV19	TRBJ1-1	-	CASKLGELVNTEAFF	TGTGCCAGTAAATTGGGAGAGCTTGTGAACACTGAAGCTTTCTTT
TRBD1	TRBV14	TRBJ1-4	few	CASSQGQGTYEKLFF	TGTGCCAGCAGCCAGGGACAGGGGACATATGAAAAACTGTTTTTT
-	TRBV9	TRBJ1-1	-	CASSVEAFMNTEAFF	TGTGCCAGCAGCGTAGAAGCGTTTATGAACACTGAAGCTTTCTTT
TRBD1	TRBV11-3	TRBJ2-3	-	CASSLGGGQGLDTQYF	TGTGCCAGCAGCTTAGGAGGGGGACAGGGGCTGGATACGCAGTATTTT
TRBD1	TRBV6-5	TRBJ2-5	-	CASSPTGAVETQYF	TGTGCCAGCAGTCCCACAGGGGCAGTGGAGACCCAGTACTTC
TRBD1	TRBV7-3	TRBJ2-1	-	CASSYRQGSYNEQFF	TGTGCCAGCAGCTACAGACAGGGATCGTACAATGAGCAGTTCTTC
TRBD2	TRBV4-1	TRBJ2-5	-	CASSQEASGTSVQETQYF	TGCGCCAGCAGCCAAGAAGCCTCCGGGACTAGCGTTCAAGAGACCCAGTACTTC
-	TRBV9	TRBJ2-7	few	CASSPTGRGAHEQYF	TGTGCCAGCAGCCCCACAGGGAGGGGAGCCCACGAGCAGTACTTC
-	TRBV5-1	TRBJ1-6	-	CASSLAGNSPLHF	TGCGCCAGCAGCTTGGCGGGTAATTCACCCCTCCACTTT
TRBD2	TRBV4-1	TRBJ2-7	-	CASSQERGGISYEQYF	TGCGCCAGCAGCCAAGAGCGGGGGGGGATCTCCTACGAGCAGTACTTC
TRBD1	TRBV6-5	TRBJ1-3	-	CASSYGQGARGNTIYF	TGTGCCAGCAGTTACGGTCAGGGGGCGCGAGGAAACACCATATATTTT
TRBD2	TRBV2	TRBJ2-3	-	CASNALAGGSDTQYF	TGTGCCAGCAATGCACTAGCGGGGGGATCAGATACGCAGTATTTT
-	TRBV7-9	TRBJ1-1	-	CASSLSVNTEAFF	TGTGCCAGCAGCCTCAGCGTGAACACTGAAGCTTTCTTT
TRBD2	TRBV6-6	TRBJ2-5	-	CASRGLAQETQYF	TGTGCCAGCAGAGGACTAGCGCAAGAGACCCAGTACTTC